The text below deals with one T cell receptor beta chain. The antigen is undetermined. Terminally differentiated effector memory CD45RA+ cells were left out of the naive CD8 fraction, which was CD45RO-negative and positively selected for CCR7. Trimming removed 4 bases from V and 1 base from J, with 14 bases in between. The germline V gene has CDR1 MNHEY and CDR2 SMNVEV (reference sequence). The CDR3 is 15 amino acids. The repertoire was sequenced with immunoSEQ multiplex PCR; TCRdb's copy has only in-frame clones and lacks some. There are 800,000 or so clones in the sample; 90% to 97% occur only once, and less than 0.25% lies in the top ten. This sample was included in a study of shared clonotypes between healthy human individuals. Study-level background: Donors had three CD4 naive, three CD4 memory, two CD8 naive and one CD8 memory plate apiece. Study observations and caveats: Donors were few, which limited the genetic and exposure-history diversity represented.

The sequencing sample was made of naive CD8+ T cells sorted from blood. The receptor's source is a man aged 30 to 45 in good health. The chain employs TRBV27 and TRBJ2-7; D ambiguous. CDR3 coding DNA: TGTGCCAGCAGTTCAATCCTACAGAAGTCCTACGAGCAGTACTTC. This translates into CASSSILQKSYEQYF.